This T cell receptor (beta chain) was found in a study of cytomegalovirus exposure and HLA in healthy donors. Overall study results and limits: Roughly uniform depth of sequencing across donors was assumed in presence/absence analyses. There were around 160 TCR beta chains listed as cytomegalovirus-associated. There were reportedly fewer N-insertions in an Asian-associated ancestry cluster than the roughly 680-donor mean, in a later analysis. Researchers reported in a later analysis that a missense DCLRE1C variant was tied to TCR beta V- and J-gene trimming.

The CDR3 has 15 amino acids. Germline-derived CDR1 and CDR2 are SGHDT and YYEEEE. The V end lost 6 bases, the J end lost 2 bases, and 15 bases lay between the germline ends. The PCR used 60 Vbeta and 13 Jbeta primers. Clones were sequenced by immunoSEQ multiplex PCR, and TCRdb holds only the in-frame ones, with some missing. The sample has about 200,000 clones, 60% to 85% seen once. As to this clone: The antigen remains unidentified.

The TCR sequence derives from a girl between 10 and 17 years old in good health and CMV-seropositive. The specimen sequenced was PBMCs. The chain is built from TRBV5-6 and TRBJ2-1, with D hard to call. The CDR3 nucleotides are TGTGCCAGCACCACAAGCCTCCGGGCCTACAATGAGCAGTTCTTC. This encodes CASTTSLRAYNEQFF. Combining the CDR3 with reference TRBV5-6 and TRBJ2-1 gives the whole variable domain DAGVTQSPTHLIKTRGQQVTLRCSPKSGHDTVSWYQQALGQGPQFIFQYYEEEERQRGNFPDRFSGHQFPNYSSELNVNALLLGDSALYLCASTTSLRAYNEQFFGPGTRLTVL.